This T cell receptor beta chain comes out of a study of CD8 T cells in ankylosing spondylitis. Whole-study results and caveats: Seemingly distinctive of ankylosing spondylitis blood was a TCR beta motif formed by eight highly homologous variants. Disease-linked clones were reportedly significantly enriched in matched ankylosing spondylitis synovial fluid.

Ten or more counts support this clonotype. What it binds is unknown. As the method for making TCR beta libraries, quantitative 5'-RACE with molecular barcodes was used. Each CDR3 protein gets one entry after TCRdb re-called the 5' RACE reads with MiXCR. In the table there are 200,000 to 250,000 distinct CDR3 sequences, 7% to 8% of which are singletons. The CDR3 covers 14 residues. Germline V gene data show CDR1 as SGHVS and CDR2 as FQNEAQ. V was trimmed by 3 bases and J by 8 bases, leaving 14 bases between them. The genes are TRBV7-8 and TRBJ2-1; D unresolved. Sequencing input: blood, either unsorted or a sorted T cell fraction (not recorded which). This receptor was obtained from a male donor with ankylosing spondylitis. The CDR3 loop reads CASSLFRMGDEQFF. The CDR3 DNA is TGTGCCAGCAGCTTGTTCAGGATGGGCGATGAGCAGTTCTTC.